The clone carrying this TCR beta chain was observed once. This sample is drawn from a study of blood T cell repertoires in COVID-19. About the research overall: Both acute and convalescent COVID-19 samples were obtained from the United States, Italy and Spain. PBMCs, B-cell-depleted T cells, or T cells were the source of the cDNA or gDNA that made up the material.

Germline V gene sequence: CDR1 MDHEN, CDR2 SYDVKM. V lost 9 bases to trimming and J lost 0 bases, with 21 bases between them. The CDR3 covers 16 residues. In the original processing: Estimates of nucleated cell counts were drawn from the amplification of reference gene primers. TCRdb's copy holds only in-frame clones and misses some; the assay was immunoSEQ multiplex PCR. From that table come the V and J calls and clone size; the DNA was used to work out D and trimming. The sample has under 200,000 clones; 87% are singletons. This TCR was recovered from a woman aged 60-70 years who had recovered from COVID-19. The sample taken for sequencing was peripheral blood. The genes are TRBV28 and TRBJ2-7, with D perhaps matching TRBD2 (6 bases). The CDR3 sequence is CASGGWGRVSSYEQYF. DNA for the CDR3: TGTGCCAGTGGGGGGTGGGGACGGGTTAGCTCCTACGAGCAGTACTTC. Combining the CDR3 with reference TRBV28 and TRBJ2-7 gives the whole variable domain DVKVTQSSRYLVKRTGEKVFLECVQDMDHENMFWYRQDPGLGLRLIYFSYDVKMKEKGDIPEGYSVSREKKERFSLILESASTNQTSMYLCASGGWGRVSSYEQYFGPGTRLTVT.